This is a list of T cell receptor beta chains from one sample in a study of blood T cell repertoires in COVID-19. This table comes from immunoSEQ multiplex PCR, and its TCRdb copy is limited to in-frame clones, with some not included. Of tens of thousands of clones in the sample, 75% to 90% were seen once. The material sequenced was PBMCs or T cells enriched from blood (not recorded which). Receptors were obtained from a woman aged 45-65 years with acute COVID-19. Each CDR3 is given with its conserved first and last residue.

>TRBV5-6
CASSLLALEGTGELFF
>TRBV25-1
CASSSSGSSNEQFF
>TRBV12-3/TRBV12-4
CASRREVGYTF
>TRBV4-2
CASSQEVLAGESYNEQFF
>TRBV10-3
CAISPGDYNEQFF
>TRBV11-3
CASSRWTGASQPQHF
>TRBV4-2
CASSLNLDTNTGELFF
>TRBV27
CASSPPPSTGQETQYF
>TRBV29-1
CSVASDTEAFF
>TRBV14
CASSQGRLAGGPGYEQYF
>TRBV29-1
CSASGGREEETQYF
>TRBV5-3
CARRGPGGAGGSCDTQYF
>TRBV7-3
CASSRTSEYEQYF
>TRBV7-2
CASRDSFQETQYF
>TRBV7-9
CASSLAADRGLGVELFF
>TRBV6-5
CASRVDRDGNQPQHF
>TRBV5-6
CASSGFTGSSYNEQFF
>TRBV10-3
CAISESGQGTGENTEAFF
>TRBV13
CASSQLLAGELFF
>TRBV2
CASSEEGQGYGYTF
>TRBV30
CAWRGGPPYEQYF
>TRBV4-2
CASSRLTSGASTDTQYF
>TRBV6-5
CASSYSITGSSYEQYF
>TRBV5-4
CASSPQGVLYEQYF
>TRBV14
CASSQDHYEQYF
>TRBV18
CASSPNGQGYYEQYF
>TRBV27
CASTWTASNTEAFF
>TRBV7-9
CASSFGPINTGELFF
>TRBV19
CASSIGGQGQETQYF
>TRBV19
CASSKQGIASAKNIQYF
>TRBV7-3
CASRLDRGGGELFF
>TRBV7-9
CASSPSGTSGRAMFF
>TRBV4-1
CASSPQGRGTGELFF
>TRBV28
CASSLGSGLGEKLFF
>TRBV2
CASRELRGRRAEAFF
>TRBV2
CASVTGPYNEQFF
>TRBV7-9
CASSPQGAGNTEAFF
>TRBV7-2
CASSFKSGTGENYGYTF
>TRBV7-2
CASSLAALAGGWYEQYF
>TRBV9
CASSLQTGNGYEQYF
>TRBV4-2
CASSLDGQLNTEAFF
>TRBV6-4
CASSQIQGTNSPLHF
>TRBV5-1
CASRSGDRATGELFF
>TRBV5-6
CASSRQVLSDEQFF
>TRBV3-1/TRBV3-2
CASSRSGRADTQYF
>TRBV7-6
CASSPHGGKQSPLHF
>TRBV19
CASSGPTSGRAVAGELFF
>TRBV30
CAWSWIAEFSGANVLTF
>TRBV25-1
CASSVQLNYGYTF
>TRBV5-5
CASSPDIGGGTGELFF
>TRBV19
CASSTLLGGNTEAFF
>TRBV5-1
CASSPDGTDNSPLHF
>TRBV19
CASRIVGGNQPQHF
>TRBV7-2
CASSPSGGRREQYF
>TRBV2
CASSETPTDTEAFF
>TRBV4-3
CASSQRQGSSGELFF
>TRBV18
CAGEGQGTGELFF
>TRBV5-1
CASSLDAGLESNEQFF
>TRBV5-1
CASSYYSGSSYNEQFF